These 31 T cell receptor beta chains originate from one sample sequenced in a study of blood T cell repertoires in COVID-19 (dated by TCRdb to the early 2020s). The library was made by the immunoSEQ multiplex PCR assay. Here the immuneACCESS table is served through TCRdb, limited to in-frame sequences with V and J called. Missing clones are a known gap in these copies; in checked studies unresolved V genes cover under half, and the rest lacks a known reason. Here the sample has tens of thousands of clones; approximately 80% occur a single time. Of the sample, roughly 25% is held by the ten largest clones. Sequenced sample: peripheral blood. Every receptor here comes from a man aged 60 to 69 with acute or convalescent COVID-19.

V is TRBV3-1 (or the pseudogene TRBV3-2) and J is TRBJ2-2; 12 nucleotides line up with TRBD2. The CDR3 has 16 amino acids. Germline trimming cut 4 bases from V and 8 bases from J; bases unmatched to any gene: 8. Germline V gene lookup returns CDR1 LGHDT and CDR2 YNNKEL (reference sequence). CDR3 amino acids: CASSRTSGAILGELFF. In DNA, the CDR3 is TGTGCCAGCAGCCGGACTAGCGGGGCGATCTTGGGGGAGCTGTTTTTT.

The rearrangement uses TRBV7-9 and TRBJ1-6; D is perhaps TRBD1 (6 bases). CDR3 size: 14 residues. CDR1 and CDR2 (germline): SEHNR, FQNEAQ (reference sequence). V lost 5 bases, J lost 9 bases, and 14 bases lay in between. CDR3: CASSAQGLVSPLHF. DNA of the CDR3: TGTGCCAGCAGCGCCCAGGGGCTTGTTTCACCCCTCCACTTT.

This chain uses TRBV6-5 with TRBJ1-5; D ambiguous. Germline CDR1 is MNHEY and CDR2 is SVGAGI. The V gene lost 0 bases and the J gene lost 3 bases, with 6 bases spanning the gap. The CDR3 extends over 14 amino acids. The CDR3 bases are TGTGCCAGCAGTTACTCGTTCTCCAATCAGCCCCAGCATTTT. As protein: CASSYSFSNQPQHF.

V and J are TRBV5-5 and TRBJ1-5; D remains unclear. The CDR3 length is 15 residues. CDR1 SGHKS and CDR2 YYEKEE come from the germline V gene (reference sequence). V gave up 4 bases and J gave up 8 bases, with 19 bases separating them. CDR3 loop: CASSTEGGEGKPQHF. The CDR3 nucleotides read TGTGCCAGCAGCACTGAGGGTGGGGAAGGTAAGCCCCAGCATTTT. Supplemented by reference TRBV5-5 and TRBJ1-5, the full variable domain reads DAGVTQSPTHLIKTRGQQVTLRCSPISGHKSVSWYQQVLGQGPQFIFQYYEKEERGRGNFPDRFSARQFPNYSSELNVNALLLGDSALYLCASSTEGGEGKPQHFGDGTRLSIL.

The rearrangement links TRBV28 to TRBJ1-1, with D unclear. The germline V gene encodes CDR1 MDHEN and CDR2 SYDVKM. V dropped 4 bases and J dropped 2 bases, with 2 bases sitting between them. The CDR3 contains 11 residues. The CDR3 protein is CASSSNTEAFF. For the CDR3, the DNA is TGTGCCAGCAGTTCTAACACTGAAGCTTTCTTT.

CDR3 in DNA: TGTGCCAGCAGCCAAACGACAGGGTTTAATCAGCCCCAGCATTTT. This sequence encodes CASSQTTGFNQPQHF. The rearrangement uses TRBV3-1 (or the pseudogene TRBV3-2) and TRBJ1-5, with 7 positions matching TRBD1. With V trimmed by 2 bases and J by 4 bases, 5 bases remained unmatched. Looked up from germline, CDR1 is LGHDT and CDR2 is YNNKEL (reference sequence). This CDR3 has 15 amino acids.

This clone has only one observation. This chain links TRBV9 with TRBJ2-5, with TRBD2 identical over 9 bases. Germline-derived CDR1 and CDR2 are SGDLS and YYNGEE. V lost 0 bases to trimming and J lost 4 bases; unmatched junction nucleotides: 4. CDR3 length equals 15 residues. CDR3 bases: TGTGCCAGCAGCGTAGGCGGGGGGGTAGTAGAGACCCAGTACTTC. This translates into CASSVGGGVVETQYF. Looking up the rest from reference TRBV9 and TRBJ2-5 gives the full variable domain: DSGVTQTPKHLITATGQRVTLRCSPRSGDLSVYWYQQSLDQGLQFLIQYYNGEERAKGNILERFSAQQFPDLHSELNLSSLELGDSALYFCASSVGGGVVETQYFGPGTRLLVL.

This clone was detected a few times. The CDR3 region has the DNA TGTGCCAGCAGTTACTCCGGGACAGTGAACTATGGCTACACCTTC. Translating it yields CASSYSGTVNYGYTF. The rearrangement links TRBV6-5 to TRBJ1-2; TRBD1 matches at 7 bases. V shed 0 bases, J shed 2 bases, and the junction held 3 bases outside the gene matches. The CDR3 has 15 residues. Germline-derived CDR1 and CDR2 are MNHEY and SVGAGI.

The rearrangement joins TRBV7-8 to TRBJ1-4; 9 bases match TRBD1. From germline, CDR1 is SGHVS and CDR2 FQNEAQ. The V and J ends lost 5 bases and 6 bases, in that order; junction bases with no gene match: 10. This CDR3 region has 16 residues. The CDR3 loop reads CASSIQPTGGDEKLFF. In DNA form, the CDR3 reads TGTGCCAGCAGCATTCAGCCGACAGGGGGGGATGAAAAACTGTTTTTT. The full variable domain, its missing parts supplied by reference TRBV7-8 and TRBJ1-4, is GAGVSQSPRYKVAKRGQDVALRCDPISGHVSLFWYQQALGQGPEFLTYFQNEAQLDKSGLPSDRFFAERPEGSVSTLKIQRTQQEDSAVYLCASSIQPTGGDEKLFFGSGTQLSVL.

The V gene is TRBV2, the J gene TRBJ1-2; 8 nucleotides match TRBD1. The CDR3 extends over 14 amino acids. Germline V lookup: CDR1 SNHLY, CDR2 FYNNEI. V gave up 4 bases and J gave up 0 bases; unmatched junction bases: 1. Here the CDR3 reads CASSVTGANYGYTF. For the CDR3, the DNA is TGTGCCAGCAGTGTGACAGGGGCTAACTATGGCTACACCTTC. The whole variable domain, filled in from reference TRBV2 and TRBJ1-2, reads EPEVTQTPSHQVTQMGQEVILRCVPISNHLYFYWYRQILGQKVEFLVSFYNNEISEKSEIFDDQFSVERPDGSNFTLKIRSTKLEDSAMYFCASSVTGANYGYTFGSGTRLTVV.

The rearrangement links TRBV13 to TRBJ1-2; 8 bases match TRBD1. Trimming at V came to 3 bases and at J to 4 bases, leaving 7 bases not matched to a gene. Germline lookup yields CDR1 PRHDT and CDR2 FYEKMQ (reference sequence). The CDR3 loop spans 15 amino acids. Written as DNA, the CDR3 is TGTGCCAGCAGCTTCCAGGGGGCTAGAGGCTATGGCTACACCTTC. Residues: CASSFQGARGYGYTF. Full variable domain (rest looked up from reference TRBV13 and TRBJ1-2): AAGVIQSPRHLIKEKRETATLKCYPIPRHDTVYWYQQGPGQDPQFLISFYEKMQSDKGSIPDRFSAQQFSDYHSELNMSSLELGDSALYFCASSFQGARGYGYTFGSGTRLTVV.

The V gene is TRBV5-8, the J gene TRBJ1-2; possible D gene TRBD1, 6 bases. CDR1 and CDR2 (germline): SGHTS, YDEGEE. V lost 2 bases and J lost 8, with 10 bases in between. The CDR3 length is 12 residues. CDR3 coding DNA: TGTGCCAGCAGCTTCGGACAGTCCGGCTACACCTTC. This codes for CASSFGQSGYTF.

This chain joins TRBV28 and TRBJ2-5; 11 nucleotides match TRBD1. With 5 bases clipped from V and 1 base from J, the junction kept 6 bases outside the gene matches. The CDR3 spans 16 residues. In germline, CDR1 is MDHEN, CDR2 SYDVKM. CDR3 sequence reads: CASSIPGTGGQETQYF. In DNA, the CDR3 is TGTGCCAGCAGTATACCCGGGACAGGGGGCCAAGAGACCCAGTACTTC.

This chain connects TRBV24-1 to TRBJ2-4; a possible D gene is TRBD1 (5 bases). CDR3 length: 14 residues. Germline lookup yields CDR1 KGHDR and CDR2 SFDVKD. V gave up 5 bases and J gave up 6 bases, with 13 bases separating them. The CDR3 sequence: CATSGGPTGNIQYF. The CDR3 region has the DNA TGTGCCACCAGTGGAGGCCCCACAGGAAACATTCAGTACTTC.

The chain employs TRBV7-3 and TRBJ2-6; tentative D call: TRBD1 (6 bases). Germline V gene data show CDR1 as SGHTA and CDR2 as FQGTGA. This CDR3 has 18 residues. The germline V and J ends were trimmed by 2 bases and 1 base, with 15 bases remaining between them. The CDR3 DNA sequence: TGTGCCAGCAGCTTACATCAATTACAGGGATCTGGGGCCAACGTCCTGACTTTC. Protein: CASSLHQLQGSGANVLTF.

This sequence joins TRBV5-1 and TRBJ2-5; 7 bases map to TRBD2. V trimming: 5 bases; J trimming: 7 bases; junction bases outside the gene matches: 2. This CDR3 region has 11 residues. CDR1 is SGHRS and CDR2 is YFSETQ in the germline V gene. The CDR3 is CASSWGGTQYF. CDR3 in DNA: TGCGCCAGCAGTTGGGGGGGGACCCAGTACTTC.

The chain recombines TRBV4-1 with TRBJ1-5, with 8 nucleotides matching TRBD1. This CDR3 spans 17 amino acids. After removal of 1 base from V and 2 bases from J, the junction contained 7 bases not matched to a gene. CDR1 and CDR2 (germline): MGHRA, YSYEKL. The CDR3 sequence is CASSQVPRGLGNQPQHF. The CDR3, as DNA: TGCGCCAGCAGCCAAGTGCCCAGGGGGCTAGGCAATCAGCCCCAGCATTTT.

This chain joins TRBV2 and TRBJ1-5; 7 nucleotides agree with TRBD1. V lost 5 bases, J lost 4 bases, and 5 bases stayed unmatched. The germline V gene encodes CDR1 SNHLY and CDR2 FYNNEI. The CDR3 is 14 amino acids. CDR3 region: CASSRQGANQPQHF. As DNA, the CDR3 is TGTGCCAGCAGTCGACAGGGCGCGAATCAGCCCCAGCATTTT.

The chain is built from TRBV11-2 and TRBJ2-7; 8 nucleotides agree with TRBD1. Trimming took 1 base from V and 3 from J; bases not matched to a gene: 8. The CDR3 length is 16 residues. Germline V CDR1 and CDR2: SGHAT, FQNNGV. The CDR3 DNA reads TGTGCCAGCAGCTTAGGTCCGGGACAGGACCTCTACGAGCAGTACTTC. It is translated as CASSLGPGQDLYEQYF.

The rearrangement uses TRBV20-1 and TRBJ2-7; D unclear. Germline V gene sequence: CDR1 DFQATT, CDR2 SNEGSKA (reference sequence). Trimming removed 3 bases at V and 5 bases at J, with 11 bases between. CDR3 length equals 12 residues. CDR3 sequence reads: CSASRSSHEQYF. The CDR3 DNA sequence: TGCAGTGCTAGTCGTTCGTCCCACGAGCAGTACTTC.

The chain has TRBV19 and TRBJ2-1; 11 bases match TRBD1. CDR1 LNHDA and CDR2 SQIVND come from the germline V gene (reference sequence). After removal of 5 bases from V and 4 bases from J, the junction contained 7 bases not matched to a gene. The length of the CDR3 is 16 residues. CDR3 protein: CASSVDRGLIYNEQFF. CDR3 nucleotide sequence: TGTGCCAGTAGTGTGGACAGGGGGCTCATATACAATGAGCAGTTCTTC.

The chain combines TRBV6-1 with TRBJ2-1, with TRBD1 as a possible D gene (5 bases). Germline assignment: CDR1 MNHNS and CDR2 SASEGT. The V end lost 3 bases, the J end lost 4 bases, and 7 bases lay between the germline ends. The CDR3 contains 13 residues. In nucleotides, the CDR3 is TGTGCCAGCAGTGAGGACATTTACAATGAGCAGTTCTTC. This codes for CASSEDIYNEQFF.

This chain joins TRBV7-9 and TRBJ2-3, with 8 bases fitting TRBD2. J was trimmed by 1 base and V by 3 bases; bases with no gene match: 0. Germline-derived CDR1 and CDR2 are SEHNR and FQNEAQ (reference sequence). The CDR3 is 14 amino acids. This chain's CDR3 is CASSFSGGTDTQYF. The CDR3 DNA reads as TGTGCCAGCAGCTTTAGCGGGGGCACAGATACGCAGTATTTT.

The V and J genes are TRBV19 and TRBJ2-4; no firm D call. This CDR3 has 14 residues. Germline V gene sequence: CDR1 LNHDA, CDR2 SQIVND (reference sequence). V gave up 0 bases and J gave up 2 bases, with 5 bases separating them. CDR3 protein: CASSIETSKNIQYF. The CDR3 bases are TGTGCCAGTAGTATAGAAACTTCCAAAAACATTCAGTACTTC.

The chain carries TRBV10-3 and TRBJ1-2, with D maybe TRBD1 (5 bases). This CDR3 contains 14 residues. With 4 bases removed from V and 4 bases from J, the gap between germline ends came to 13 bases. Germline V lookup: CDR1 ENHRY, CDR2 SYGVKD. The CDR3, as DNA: TGTGCCATCAGTGGGGACGGGAGCACCTATGGCTACACCTTC. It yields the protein CAISGDGSTYGYTF.

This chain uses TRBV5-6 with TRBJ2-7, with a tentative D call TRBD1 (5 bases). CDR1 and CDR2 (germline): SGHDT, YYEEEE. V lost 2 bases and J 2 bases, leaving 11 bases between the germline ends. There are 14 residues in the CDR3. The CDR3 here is CASSFLDRPYEQYF. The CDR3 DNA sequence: TGTGCCAGCAGCTTCCTCGACAGACCCTACGAGCAGTACTTC.

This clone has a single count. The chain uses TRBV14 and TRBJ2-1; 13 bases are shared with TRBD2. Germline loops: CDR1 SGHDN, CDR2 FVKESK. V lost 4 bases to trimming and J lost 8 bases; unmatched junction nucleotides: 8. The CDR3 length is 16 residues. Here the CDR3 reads CASSPRGLAGVHEQFF. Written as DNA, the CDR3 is TGTGCCAGCAGCCCCCGAGGACTAGCGGGGGTACATGAGCAGTTCTTC.

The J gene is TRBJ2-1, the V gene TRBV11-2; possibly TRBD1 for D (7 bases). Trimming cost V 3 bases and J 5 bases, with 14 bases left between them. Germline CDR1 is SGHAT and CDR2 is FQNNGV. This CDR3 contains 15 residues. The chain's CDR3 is CASSFFGRGDNEQFF. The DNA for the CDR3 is TGTGCCAGCAGCTTCTTTGGCAGGGGGGACAATGAGCAGTTCTTC.

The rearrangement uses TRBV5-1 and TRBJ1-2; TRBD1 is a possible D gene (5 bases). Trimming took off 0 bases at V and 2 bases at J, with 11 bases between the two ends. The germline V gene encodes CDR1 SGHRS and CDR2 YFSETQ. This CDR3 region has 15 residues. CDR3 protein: CASSLGGGMNYGYTF. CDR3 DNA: TGCGCCAGCAGCTTGGGGGGCGGCATGAACTATGGCTACACCTTC. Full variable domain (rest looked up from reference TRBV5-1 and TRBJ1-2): KAGVTQTPRYLIKTRGQQVTLSCSPISGHRSVSWYQQTPGQGLQFLFEYFSETQRNKGNFPGRFSGRQFSNSRSEMNVSTLELGDSALYLCASSLGGGMNYGYTFGSGTRLTVV.

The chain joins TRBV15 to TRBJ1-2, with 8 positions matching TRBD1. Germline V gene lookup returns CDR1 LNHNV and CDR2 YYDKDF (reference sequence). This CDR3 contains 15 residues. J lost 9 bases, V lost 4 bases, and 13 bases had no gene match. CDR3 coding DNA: TGTGCCACCAGCATTCGACAGGGGCCGATCTGGCGCTACACCTTC. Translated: CATSIRQGPIWRYTF.

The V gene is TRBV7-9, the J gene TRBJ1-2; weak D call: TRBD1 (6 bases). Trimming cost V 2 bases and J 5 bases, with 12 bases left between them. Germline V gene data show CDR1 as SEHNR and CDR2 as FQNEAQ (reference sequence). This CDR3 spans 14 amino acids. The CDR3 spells CASSLLQGGYGYTF. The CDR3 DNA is TGTGCCAGCAGCTTACTACAGGGAGGGTATGGCTACACCTTC.